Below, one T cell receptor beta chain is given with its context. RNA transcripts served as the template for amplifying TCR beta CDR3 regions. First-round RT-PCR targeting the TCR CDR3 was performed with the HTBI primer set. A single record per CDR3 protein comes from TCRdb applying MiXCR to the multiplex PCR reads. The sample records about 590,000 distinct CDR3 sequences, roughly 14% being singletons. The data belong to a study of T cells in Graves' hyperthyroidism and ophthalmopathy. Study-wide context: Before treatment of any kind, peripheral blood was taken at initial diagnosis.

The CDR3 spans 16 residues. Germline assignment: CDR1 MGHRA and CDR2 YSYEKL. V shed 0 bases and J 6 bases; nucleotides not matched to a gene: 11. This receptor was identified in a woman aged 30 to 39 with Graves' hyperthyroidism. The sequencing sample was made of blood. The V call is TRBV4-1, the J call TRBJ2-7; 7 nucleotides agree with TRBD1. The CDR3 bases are TGCGCCAGCAGCCAAGATACAGGGGTTAGTATATCCGAGCAGTACTTC. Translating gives CASSQDTGVSISEQYF.